This section outlines one T cell receptor beta chain sequence together with its context. Assignment of participants to cohorts was predicated upon participant-reported clinical history. These data belong to a study of blood T cell repertoires in COVID-19. From germline, CDR1 is SGHTA and CDR2 FQGTGA. Unmatched junction bases numbered 8, after V lost 1 base and J lost 12 bases. This CDR3 contains 15 residues. Clones were sequenced by immunoSEQ multiplex PCR, and TCRdb holds only the in-frame ones, with some missing. The sample lists under 200,000 clones; 84% were seen once. Source material: PBMCs or T cells enriched from blood (not recorded which). The TCR originated in a woman aged 25 to 39 who had been exposed to COVID-19. This chain links TRBV7-3 with TRBJ1-6; 8 bases agree with TRBD1. The CDR3 here is CASSLMAGGAEPLHF. The CDR3 DNA follows: TGTGCCAGCAGCTTAATGGCAGGGGGCGCGGAACCCCTCCACTTT.